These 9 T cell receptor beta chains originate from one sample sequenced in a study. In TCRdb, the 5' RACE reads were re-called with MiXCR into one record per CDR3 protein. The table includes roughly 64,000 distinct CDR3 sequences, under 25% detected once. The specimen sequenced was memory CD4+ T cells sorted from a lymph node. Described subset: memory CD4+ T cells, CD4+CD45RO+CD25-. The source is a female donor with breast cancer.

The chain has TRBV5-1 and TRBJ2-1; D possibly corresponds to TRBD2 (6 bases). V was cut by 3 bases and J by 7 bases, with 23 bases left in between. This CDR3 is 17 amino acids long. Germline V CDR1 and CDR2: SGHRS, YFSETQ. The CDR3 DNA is TGCGCCAGCAGCTCCCGTGAGAGGGGACTCGCTAGGAATGAGCAGTTCTTC. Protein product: CASSSRERGLARNEQFF.

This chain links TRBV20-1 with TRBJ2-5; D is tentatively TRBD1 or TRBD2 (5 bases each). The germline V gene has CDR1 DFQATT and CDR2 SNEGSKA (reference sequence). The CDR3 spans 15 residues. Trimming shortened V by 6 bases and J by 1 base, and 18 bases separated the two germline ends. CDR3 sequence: CSAGLRDGIQETQYF. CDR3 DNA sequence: TGCAGTGCGGGTCTCCGGGACGGAATCCAAGAGACCCAGTACTTC.

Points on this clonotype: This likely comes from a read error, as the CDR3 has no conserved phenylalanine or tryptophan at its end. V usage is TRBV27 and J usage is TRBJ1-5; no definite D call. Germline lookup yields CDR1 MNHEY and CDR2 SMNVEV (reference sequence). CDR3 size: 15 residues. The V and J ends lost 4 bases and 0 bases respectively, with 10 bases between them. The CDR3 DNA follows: TGTGCCAGCAGTTCAAGGAGTTTTAGCAATCAGCCCCAGCATTTG. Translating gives CASSSRSFSNQPQHL.

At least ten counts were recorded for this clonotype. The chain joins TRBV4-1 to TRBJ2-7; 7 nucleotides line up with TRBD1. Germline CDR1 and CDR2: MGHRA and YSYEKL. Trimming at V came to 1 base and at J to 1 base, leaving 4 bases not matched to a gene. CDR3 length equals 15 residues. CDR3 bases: TGCGCCAGCAGCCAAGGTCGGGACAGTTCCTACGAGCAGTACTTC. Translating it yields CASSQGRDSSYEQYF.

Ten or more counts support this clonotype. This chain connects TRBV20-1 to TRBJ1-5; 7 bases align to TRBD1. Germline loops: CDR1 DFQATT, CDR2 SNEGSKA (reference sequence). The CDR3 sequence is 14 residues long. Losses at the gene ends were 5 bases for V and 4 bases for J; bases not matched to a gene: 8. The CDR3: CSARKGQNNQPQHF. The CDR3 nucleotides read TGCAGTGCTCGGAAGGGACAGAATAATCAGCCCCAGCATTTT.

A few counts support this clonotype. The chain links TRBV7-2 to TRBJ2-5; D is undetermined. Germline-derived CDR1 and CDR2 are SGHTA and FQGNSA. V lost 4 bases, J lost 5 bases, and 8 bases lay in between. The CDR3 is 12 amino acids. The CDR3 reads CASSSNDETQYF. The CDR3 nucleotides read TGTGCCAGCAGCTCCAACGACGAGACCCAGTACTTC.

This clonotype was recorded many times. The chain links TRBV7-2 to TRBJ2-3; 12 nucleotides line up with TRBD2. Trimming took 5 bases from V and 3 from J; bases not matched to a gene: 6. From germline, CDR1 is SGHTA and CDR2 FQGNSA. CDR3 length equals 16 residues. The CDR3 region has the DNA TGTGCCAGCAGCCTAAGGGGGACTAGCGGGACAGATACGCAGTATTTT. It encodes CASSLRGTSGTDTQYF.

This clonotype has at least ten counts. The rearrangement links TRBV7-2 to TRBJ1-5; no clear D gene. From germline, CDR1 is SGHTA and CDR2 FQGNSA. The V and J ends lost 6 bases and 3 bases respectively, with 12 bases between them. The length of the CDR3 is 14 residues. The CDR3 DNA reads TGTGCCAGCAGTTTGGGCCAGTACAATCAGCCCCAGCATTTT. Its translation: CASSLGQYNQPQHF.

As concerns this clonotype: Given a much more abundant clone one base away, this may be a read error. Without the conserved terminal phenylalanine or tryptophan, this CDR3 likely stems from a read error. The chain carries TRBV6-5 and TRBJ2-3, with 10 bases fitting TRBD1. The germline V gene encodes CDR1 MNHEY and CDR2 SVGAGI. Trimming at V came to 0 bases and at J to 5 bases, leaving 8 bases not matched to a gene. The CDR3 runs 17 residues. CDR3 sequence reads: CASSYSGRTGGKDTQYL. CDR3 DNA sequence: TGTGCCAGCAGTTACTCGGGGAGGACAGGGGGGAAAGATACGCAGTATTTA.